This entry features one T cell receptor (beta chain) sequence. The antigen remains unidentified. This may stem from a read error, because a much larger clone lies one nucleotide away. Using RNA transcripts as the source, TCR beta CDR3 regions were amplified. HTBI primers were employed in a first-round RT-PCR of the TCR CDR3. Via MiXCR, TCRdb re-called the multiplex PCR reads, giving one row per CDR3 protein. The sample records tens of thousands of distinct CDR3 sequences, around 45% being singletons. This specimen belongs to a study of T cells in Graves' hyperthyroidism and ophthalmopathy. Graves' hyperthyroidism was deemed stable absent ophthalmopathy progression within 18 months. Uncontrolled infection, other autoimmune disease, pregnancy or lactation excluded patients. The CDR3 extends over 16 amino acids. J was trimmed by 3 bases and V by 6 bases; bases with no gene match: 8. The germline V gene encodes CDR1 DFQATT and CDR2 SNEGSKA (reference sequence).

Findings and limits, study-wide: Median prediction lead before ophthalmopathy onset was 5.5 to 7 months with the model. Using 13 V-J features, a model discriminated ophthalmopathy from stable hyperthyroidism.

The source of this sequence is a woman between 50 and 59 years old with Graves' hyperthyroidism. Sequencing was performed on peripheral blood or thyroid tissue (not recorded which). V is TRBV20-1 and J is TRBJ2-3; 14 bases are shared with TRBD2. CDR3 nucleotides: TGCAGTGCGACCCCGGGACTAGCGGGAGTAACAGATACGCAGTATTTT. Residues: CSATPGLAGVTDTQYF.